One and the same sample provided the 17 T cell receptor beta chains below, sequenced in a study of long-term antiretroviral therapy in people with HIV. At survey level, the immunoSEQ assay was run in its v3.0 version. Libraries were prepared by immunoSEQ multiplex PCR; TCRdb keeps only in-frame clonotypes and omits some of them. The table shows roughly 29,000 clones, with 75% to 85% occurring only once. This specimen consisted of unsorted PBMCs, obtained 0.3 years after starting antiretroviral therapy. The receptor source for this set is a man aged 40-49 years with HIV.

This chain uses TRBV11-3 with TRBJ2-5; D not resolved. Looked up from germline, CDR1 is SGHNT and CDR2 is YENEEA. V shed 8 bases and J shed 5 bases, with 15 bases lying between them. This CDR3 has 13 residues. The CDR3 spells CASSAGVMETQYF. The CDR3 coding sequence is TGTGCCAGCTCAGCAGGAGTTATGGAGACCCAGTACTTC.

The rearrangement links TRBV28 to TRBJ2-1; the match to TRBD2 covers 12 bases. The CDR3 length is 15 residues. Germline V gene lookup returns CDR1 MDHEN and CDR2 SYDVKM. Losses at the gene ends were 7 bases for V and 1 base for J; bases not matched to a gene: 2. The CDR3 protein is CASNLAGGSYNEQFF. The CDR3 DNA reads TGTGCCAGCAACCTAGCGGGGGGGTCCTACAATGAGCAGTTCTTC.

The chain has TRBV13 and TRBJ2-3; 7 bases line up with TRBD1. This CDR3 has 15 residues. CDR1 PRHDT and CDR2 FYEKMQ come from the germline V gene (reference sequence). V shed 5 bases, J shed 2 bases, and the junction held 7 bases outside the gene matches. The CDR3 DNA is TGTGCCAGCAGCAGCACGGGACAGCCCACAGATACGCAGTATTTT. As protein: CASSSTGQPTDTQYF.

J is TRBJ1-1 and V is TRBV6-5; 7 nucleotides line up with TRBD1. The CDR3 spans 15 residues. V lost 8 bases to trimming and J lost 1 base; unmatched junction nucleotides: 10. Germline CDR1 is MNHEY and CDR2 is SVGAGI. The CDR3 sequence: CASVLGGGRNTEAFF. CDR3 sequence (DNA): TGTGCCAGCGTCCTAGGGGGCGGGAGGAACACTGAAGCTTTCTTT.

This clone was seen a handful of times. The chain combines TRBV19 with TRBJ1-5; 9 bases align to TRBD1. V was pared by 7 bases and J by 3 bases, with 7 bases of the junction left unmatched. The CDR3 totals 15 residues. CDR1 and CDR2 from the germline V gene are LNHDA and SQIVND (reference sequence). CDR3 DNA sequence: TGTGCCAGTATGAGGGACAGGGTCCCCAATCAGCCCCAGCATTTT. It specifies CASMRDRVPNQPQHF.

The rearrangement links TRBV5-4 to TRBJ2-6; D might be TRBD2 (5 bases). From germline, CDR1 is SGHNT and CDR2 YYREEE (reference sequence). V was pared by 3 bases and J by 3 bases, with 10 bases between. The CDR3 runs to 15 residues. The CDR3 sequence is CASSSLEGGANVLTF. The CDR3 bases are TGTGCCAGCAGCTCCTTAGAGGGTGGGGCCAACGTCCTGACTTTC.

The chain combines TRBV7-9 with TRBJ1-3; 7 bases are a match to TRBD1. Germline CDR1 is SEHNR and CDR2 is FQNEAQ (reference sequence). The CDR3 extends over 14 amino acids. Germline trimming cut 4 bases from V and 1 base from J; bases unmatched to any gene: 1. The CDR3 loop is CASSSRGSGNTIYF. The CDR3 bases are TGTGCCAGCAGCTCCAGGGGGTCTGGAAACACCATATATTTT.

The chain carries TRBV5-1 and TRBJ1-1; D uncertain. The germline V gene has CDR1 SGHRS and CDR2 YFSETQ. Trimming took off 4 bases at V and 2 bases at J, with 9 bases between the two ends. This CDR3 spans 13 amino acids. CDR3 DNA sequence: TGCGCCAGCAGCCTAGAATTCAACACTGAAGCTTTCTTT. It yields the protein CASSLEFNTEAFF.

The genes are TRBV7-9 and TRBJ2-7; possibly TRBD2 for D (6 bases). This CDR3 region has 15 residues. Germline values: CDR1 SEHNR, CDR2 FQNEAQ (reference sequence). Trimming pared 5 bases from V and 6 bases from J, leaving 20 bases between. CDR3 amino acids: CASSPSPGVSTEQYF. The CDR3 DNA reads TGTGCCAGCAGCCCGTCCCCGGGAGTGTCGACCGAGCAGTACTTC.

This clone was observed a handful of times. The chain combines TRBV28 with TRBJ1-1; no clear D. Germline V CDR1 and CDR2: MDHEN, SYDVKM. V lost 7 bases, J lost 1 base, and 4 bases lay in between. The CDR3 spans 11 residues. The CDR3 coding sequence is TGTGCCAGCACAGCGAACACTGAAGCTTTCTTT. Amino acid sequence: CASTANTEAFF.

This clone has only one observation. This chain links TRBV5-1 with TRBJ2-2; the D gene is possibly TRBD2 (5 bases). The CDR3 runs 14 residues. Germline-derived CDR1 and CDR2 are SGHRS and YFSETQ. V lost 6 bases to trimming and J lost 6 bases, with 15 bases between them. Written as DNA, the CDR3 is TGCGCCAGCACCGAAGCGGTGGTAGCCGGGGAGCTGTTTTTT. It yields the protein CASTEAVVAGELFF.

The chain recombines TRBV5-4 with TRBJ1-1; 10 bases are shared with TRBD1. V lost 0 bases and J lost 2; bases outside the gene matches: 7. The CDR3 loop spans 17 amino acids. Germline CDR1 SGHNT, CDR2 YYREEE (reference sequence). CDR3 coding DNA: TGTGCCAGCAGCTTGGCTCCCTGGGACAGGGGTAACACTGAAGCTTTCTTT. Translating it yields CASSLAPWDRGNTEAFF.

This chain connects TRBV21-1 to TRBJ1-5. TRBV21-1 is an annotated pseudogene. This CDR3 has 13 residues. CDR3 nucleotides: TGTGCCAGCAGCAAATGTGGAAATCAGCCCCAGCATTTT. Amino acid sequence: CASSKCGNQPQHF.

This chain connects TRBV20-1 to TRBJ2-7, with D perhaps TRBD1 (5 bases). Germline CDR1 DFQATT, CDR2 SNEGSKA (reference sequence). The ends were cut back, 6 bases at V and 3 bases at J, with 9 bases in the middle. The CDR3 loop spans 11 amino acids. As DNA, the CDR3 is TGCAGTGCGCCTGACAGCTACGAGCAGTACTTC. Encoded protein: CSAPDSYEQYF.

The chain couples TRBV7-9 to TRBJ1-1; the match to TRBD1 covers 10 bases. The CDR3 runs 16 residues. From germline, CDR1 is SEHNR and CDR2 FQNEAQ (reference sequence). The V and J ends lost 5 bases and 1 base, in that order; junction bases with no gene match: 7. CDR3: CASSLFGQGGNTEAFF. CDR3 DNA sequence: TGTGCCAGCAGCCTCTTCGGACAGGGGGGGAACACTGAAGCTTTCTTT.

This sequence joins TRBV2 and TRBJ2-1; no definite D call. V was shortened by 3 bases and J by 2 bases, with 2 bases between the two germline ends. This CDR3 spans 12 amino acids. Germline loops: CDR1 SNHLY, CDR2 FYNNEI. The CDR3 coding sequence is TGTGCCAGCAGTGAGGCCTACAATGAGCAGTTCTTC. This codes for CASSEAYNEQFF.

The chain employs TRBV7-2 and TRBJ2-3; D is unclear. Germline CDR1 is SGHTA and CDR2 is FQGNSA. The V end was cut by 0 bases, the J end by 3 bases, with 4 bases between. The CDR3 consists of 13 residues. The chain's CDR3 is CASSLARTDTQYF. The CDR3 DNA follows: TGTGCCAGCAGCTTAGCCAGGACAGATACGCAGTATTTT.